The entry below describes one T cell receptor beta chain. Its target is not known. The data derive from a study of cytomegalovirus exposure and HLA in healthy donors. Points from the study as a whole: Some segments of the V type, notably TRBV6-2 and TRBV6-3, were excluded as indistinguishable. Investigators reported 150 to 200 TCR beta chains as tied to cytomegalovirus.

The germline V gene has CDR1 SGHTA and CDR2 FQGNSA. The CDR3 totals 18 residues. Losses at the gene ends were 4 bases for V and 1 base for J; bases not matched to a gene: 16. Researchers ran the PCR with 60 Vbeta and 13 Jbeta primers. The protocol was immunoSEQ multiplex PCR, while the TCRdb copy is restricted to in-frame clones and leaves out a portion. Here the sample spans 150,000 or so clones, 60% to 80% being singletons. The sequencing sample was made of PBMCs. The receptor comes from a male donor in good health and CMV-seronegative. This sequence joins TRBV7-2 and TRBJ2-7, with TRBD2 matching over 7 bases. The CDR3 region is CASSSRDLWRESSYEQYF. The CDR3 bases are TGTGCCAGCAGCTCCCGAGACCTATGGCGGGAGAGTTCCTACGAGCAGTACTTC. Using reference TRBV7-2 and TRBJ2-7 for the parts outside the CDR3, the full variable domain is GAGVSQSPSNKVTEKGKDVELRCDPISGHTALYWYRQSLGQGLEFLIYFQGNSAPDKSGLPSDRFSAERTGGSVSTLTIQRTQQEDSAVYLCASSSRDLWRESSYEQYFGPGTRLTVT.